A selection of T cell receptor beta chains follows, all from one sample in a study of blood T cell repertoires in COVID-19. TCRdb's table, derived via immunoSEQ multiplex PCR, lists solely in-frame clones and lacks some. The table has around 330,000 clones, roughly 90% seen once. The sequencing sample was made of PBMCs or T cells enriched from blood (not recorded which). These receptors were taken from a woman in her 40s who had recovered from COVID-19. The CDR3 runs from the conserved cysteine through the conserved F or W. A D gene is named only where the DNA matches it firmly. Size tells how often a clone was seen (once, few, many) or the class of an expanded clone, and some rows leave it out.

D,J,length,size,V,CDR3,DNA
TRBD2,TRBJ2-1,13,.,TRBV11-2,CASSLDGGREQFF,TGTGCCAGCAGCTTAGACGGCGGGAGGGAACAGTTCTTC
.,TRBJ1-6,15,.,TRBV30,CAWSSLGSHNSPLHF,TGTGCCTGGAGTTCCCTCGGGTCTCATAATTCACCCCTCCACTTT
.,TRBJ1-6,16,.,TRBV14,CASSQGLSSYNSPLHF,TGTGCCAGCAGCCAAGGCCTAAGCTCCTATAATTCACCCCTCCACTTT
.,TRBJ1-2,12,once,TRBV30,CAWSNRVSGYTF,TGTGCCTGGAGTAACCGGGTTAGTGGCTACACCTTC
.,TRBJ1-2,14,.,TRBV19,CAASAGRDDYGYTF,TGTGCCGCCTCGGCCGGCAGGGATGACTATGGCTACACCTTC
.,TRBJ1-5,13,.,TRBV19,CASSIRGNQPQHF,TGTGCCAGTAGTATAAGGGGGAATCAGCCCCAGCATTTT
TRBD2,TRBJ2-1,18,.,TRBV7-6,CASSLYHLAGGPGNEQFF,TGTGCCAGCAGCTTATACCACCTAGCGGGGGGGCCCGGCAATGAGCAGTTCTTC
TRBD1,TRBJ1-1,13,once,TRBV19,CASSIGQGREAFF,TGTGCCAGTAGTATTGGACAGGGGCGAGAAGCTTTCTTT
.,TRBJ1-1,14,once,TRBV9,CASSARTLNTEAFF,TGTGCCAGCAGCGCCCGGACACTGAACACTGAAGCTTTCTTT
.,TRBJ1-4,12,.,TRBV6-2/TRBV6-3,CASSYGNEKLFF,TGTGCCAGCAGTTACGGCAATGAAAAACTGTTTTTT
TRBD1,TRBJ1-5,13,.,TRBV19,CASSQQGNQPQHF,TGTGCCAGTAGCCAACAGGGGAATCAGCCCCAGCATTTT
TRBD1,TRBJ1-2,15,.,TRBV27,CASSWGQANNYGYTF,TGTGCCAGCAGTTGGGGACAGGCTAATAACTATGGCTACACCTTC
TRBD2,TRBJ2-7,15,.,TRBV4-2,CASTGWTSGSYEQYF,TGTGCCAGTACGGGGTGGACTAGCGGGAGTTACGAGCAGTACTTC
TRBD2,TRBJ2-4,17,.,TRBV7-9,CASSPGAGGIQKGIQYF,TGTGCCAGCAGCCCAGGCGCGGGGGGGATCCAAAAAGGCATTCAGTACTTC
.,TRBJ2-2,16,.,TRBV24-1,CATSDKDIANTGELFF,TGTGCCACCAGTGATAAGGACATCGCGAACACCGGGGAGCTGTTTTTT
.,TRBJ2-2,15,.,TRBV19,CASSIAGVNTGELFF,TGTGCCAGTAGTATAGCGGGAGTTAACACCGGGGAGCTGTTTTTT
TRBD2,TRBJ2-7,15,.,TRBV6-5,CASRRLAGGSYEQYF,TGTGCCAGCCGGAGGCTAGCGGGAGGTTCCTACGAGCAGTACTTC
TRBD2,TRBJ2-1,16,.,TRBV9,CASSLRAGGSYNEQFF,TGTGCCAGCAGCTTGCGAGCGGGGGGTTCCTACAATGAGCAGTTCTTC
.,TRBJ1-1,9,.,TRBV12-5,CASGVEAFF,TGTGCTAGTGGCGTCGAAGCTTTCTTT
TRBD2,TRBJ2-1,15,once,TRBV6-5,CASSSWGLAGNEQFF,TGTGCCAGCAGTTCCTGGGGACTAGCGGGTAATGAGCAGTTCTTC
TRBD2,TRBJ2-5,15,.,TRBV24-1,CATSDSGLAQETQYF,TGTGCCACCAGTGATTCGGGACTAGCGCAAGAGACCCAGTACTTC
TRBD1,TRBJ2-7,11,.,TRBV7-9,CASSAGGEQYF,TGTGCCAGCAGCGCAGGGGGCGAGCAGTACTTC